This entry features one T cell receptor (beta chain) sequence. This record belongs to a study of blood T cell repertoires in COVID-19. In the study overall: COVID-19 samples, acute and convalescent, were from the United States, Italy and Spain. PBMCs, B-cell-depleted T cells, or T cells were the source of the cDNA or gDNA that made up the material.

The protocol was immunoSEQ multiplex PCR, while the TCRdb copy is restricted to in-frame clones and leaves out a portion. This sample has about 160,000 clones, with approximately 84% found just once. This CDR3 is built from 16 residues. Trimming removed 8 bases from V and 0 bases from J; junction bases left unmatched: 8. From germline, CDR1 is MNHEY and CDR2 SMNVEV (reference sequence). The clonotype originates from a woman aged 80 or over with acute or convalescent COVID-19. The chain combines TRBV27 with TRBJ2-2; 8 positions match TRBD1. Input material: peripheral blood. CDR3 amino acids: CASRDRPAANTGELFF. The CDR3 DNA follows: TGTGCCAGCCGGGACAGGCCCGCCGCGAACACCGGGGAGCTGTTTTTT.